This TCR beta chain is from a study of cytomegalovirus exposure and HLA in healthy donors. The CDR3 is 18 amino acids. Germline CDR1 and CDR2: SGHTS and YDEGEE. J gave up 3 bases and V 0 bases, and 6 bases lay outside the gene matches. The PCR was carried out with 60 Vbeta primers and 13 Jbeta primers. This table comes from immunoSEQ multiplex PCR, and its TCRdb copy is limited to in-frame clones, with some not included. The table lists about 80,000 clones, approximately 79% of them singletons, with around an eighth in the top ten. Sequencing used PBMCs. This clonotype originated in a human donor in good health. This chain links TRBV5-8 with TRBJ2-4, with 13 positions matching TRBD2. The CDR3 DNA sequence: TGTGCCAGCAGCTTGGGACTAGCGGGGGGAGGTGTCAAAAACATTCAGTACTTC. This sequence encodes CASSLGLAGGGVKNIQYF.